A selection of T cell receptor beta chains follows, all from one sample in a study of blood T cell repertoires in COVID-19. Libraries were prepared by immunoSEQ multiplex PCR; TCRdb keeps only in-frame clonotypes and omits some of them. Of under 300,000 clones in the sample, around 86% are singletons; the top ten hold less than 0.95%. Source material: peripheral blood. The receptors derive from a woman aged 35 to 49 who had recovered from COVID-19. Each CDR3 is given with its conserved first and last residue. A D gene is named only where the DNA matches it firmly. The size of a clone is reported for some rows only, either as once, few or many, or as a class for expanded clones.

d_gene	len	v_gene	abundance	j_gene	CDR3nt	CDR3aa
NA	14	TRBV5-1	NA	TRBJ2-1	TGCGCCAGCAGCCCGCTACAGGGGAGGAATGAGCAGTTCTTC	CASSPLQGRNEQFF
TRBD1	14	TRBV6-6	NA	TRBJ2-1	TGTGCCAGCACGAAGACAGGGCTCTACAATGAGCAGTTCTTC	CASTKTGLYNEQFF
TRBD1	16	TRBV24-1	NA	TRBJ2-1	TGTGCCACCAGTGACCGGACAGGGGCCAACTACAATGAGCAGTTCTTC	CATSDRTGANYNEQFF
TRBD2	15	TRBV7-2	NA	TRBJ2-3	TGTGCCAGCAGCTTATCCGGGAGGGCCGGAGATACGCAGTATTTT	CASSLSGRAGDTQYF
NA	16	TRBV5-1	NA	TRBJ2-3	TGCGCCAGCAGCCGAACGGGAGATCGGGGAGGAGATACGCAGTATTTT	CASSRTGDRGGDTQYF
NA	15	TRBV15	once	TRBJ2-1	TGTGCCACCAGCAGAGATGATCGGGGATTGGATGAGCAGTTCTTC	CATSRDDRGLDEQFF
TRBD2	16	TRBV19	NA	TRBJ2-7	TGTGCCAGTAGTATAGGGGTACTAGCGGGGCATGACGAGCAGTACTTC	CASSIGVLAGHDEQYF
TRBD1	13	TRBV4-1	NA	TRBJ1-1	TGCGCCAGCAGCCAAGACGGGACAGTAGAAGCTTTCTTT	CASSQDGTVEAFF
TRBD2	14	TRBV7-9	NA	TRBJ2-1	TGTGCCAGCAGGGGCGGGGGGGTTTACAATGAGCAGTTCTTC	CASRGGGVYNEQFF
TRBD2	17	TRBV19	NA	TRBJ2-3	TGTGCCAGTAGTGTAGATCCTAGCGGGGCGGGCACAGATACGCAGTATTTT	CASSVDPSGAGTDTQYF
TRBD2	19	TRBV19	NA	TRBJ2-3	TGTGCCAGTAGTATTTTCTGGACTAGCGGCGACTGGGACACAGATACGCAGTATTTT	CASSIFWTSGDWDTDTQYF
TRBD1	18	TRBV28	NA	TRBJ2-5	TGTGCCAGCAGAAACCCATACCGGACGGGACAGTACCAAGAGACCCAGTACTTC	CASRNPYRTGQYQETQYF
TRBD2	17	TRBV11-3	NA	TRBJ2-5	TGTGCCAGCAGCCCCGAGTCCGGGACTAGCGGGAGCGGGACCCAGTACTTC	CASSPESGTSGSGTQYF
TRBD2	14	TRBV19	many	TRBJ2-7	TGTGCCAGTAGTGCGAGCGGGACTGGGGCCGAGCAGTACTTC	CASSASGTGAEQYF
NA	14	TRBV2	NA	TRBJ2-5	TGTGCCAGCACAAAAAGGACTGGGGGGGAGACCCAGTACTTC	CASTKRTGGETQYF
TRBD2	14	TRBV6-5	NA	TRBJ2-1	TGTGCCAGCAGTAAGCTTAGCGGGAGTCATGAGCAGTTCTTC	CASSKLSGSHEQFF